The TCR beta chain under discussion was sequenced for a study of Ad26.COV2.S vaccination and SARS-CoV-2 variants. The treatment: about 20 received Ad26.COV2.S at low or high dose, single or two shots; 5 received placebo; per-sample allocation not given. Day 63 after the first injection of vaccine or placebo was the sampling time. Sequenced by immunoSEQ multiplex PCR; TCRdb stores in-frame clones only, minus some. The table shows roughly 420,000 clones, with roughly 89% occurring only once. Germline V gene lookup returns CDR1 SGHTA and CDR2 FQGNSA. The V end was cut by 5 bases, the J end by 4 bases, with 20 bases between. The CDR3 runs 16 residues.

The specimen comprised peripheral blood, sampled in a trial of Ad26.COV2.S vaccine versus placebo. The clonotype was recovered from a person between 18 and 65 years old who received the Ad26.COV2.S COVID-19 vaccine or a placebo. The chain joins TRBV7-2 to TRBJ2-5; D might be TRBD1 or TRBD2, each matching 5 bases. CDR3 residues: CASSPTGTPWGETQYF. CDR3 DNA: TGTGCCAGCAGCCCAACCGGGACCCCCTGGGGAGAGACCCAGTACTTC.